A single sample gave rise to the 10 T cell receptor beta chains below, sequenced in a study of beta chain features in type 1 diabetes. Expressed TCRB transcripts were sequenced after all isolated RNA was converted to cDNA. Repertoires were generated with immunoSEQ multiplex PCR, while TCRdb's copy carries only in-frame clones and drops some. The sample consists of about 200,000 clones, 11% of them appearing once. Sequencing input: central memory CD4+ T cells from blood. Receptors originate from a man aged 18 to 29 in good health.

V is TRBV5-1 and J is TRBJ2-1; 9 bases line up with TRBD2. The CDR3 contains 16 residues. Germline V gene lookup returns CDR1 SGHRS and CDR2 YFSETQ. Trimming cost V 6 bases and J 8 bases; bases outside gene matches: 15. The CDR3 spells CASTPWASGMIDEQFF. CDR3 in DNA: TGCGCCAGCACCCCTTGGGCTAGCGGGATGATCGATGAGCAGTTCTTC.

The chain recombines TRBV7-6 with TRBJ2-3, with 9 bases fitting TRBD2. Germline V gene lookup returns CDR1 SGHVS and CDR2 FNYEAQ. CDR3 length equals 16 residues. The J segment lost 2 bases and the V segment lost 1 base, leaving 4 bases of the junction unmatched. The CDR3: CASSLGASGNTDTQYF. CDR3 DNA sequence: TGTGCCAGCAGCTTAGGTGCTAGCGGGAACACAGATACGCAGTATTTT.

The sample holds a few counts of this clone. This rearrangement joins TRBV5-1 to TRBJ2-7; D gene ambiguous. V dropped 4 bases and J dropped 7 bases, with 12 bases sitting between them. The CDR3 length is 12 residues. Per the germline V gene, CDR1 is SGHRS and CDR2 is YFSETQ. The CDR3 is CASSESTREQYF. In DNA, the CDR3 is TGCGCCAGCAGCGAATCGACCCGGGAGCAGTACTTC.

Only a few counts were recorded for this clone. The rearrangement uses TRBV19 and TRBJ1-1; tentatively, D is TRBD1 (5 bases). Trimming cost V 4 bases and J 8 bases, with 17 bases left between them. Germline V lookup: CDR1 LNHDA, CDR2 SQIVND (reference sequence). The CDR3 is made up of 14 amino acids. CDR3 DNA sequence: TGTGCCAGTAGTACCCTGGGGGAGCTCGGGGAAGCTTTCTTT. Amino acids: CASSTLGELGEAFF.

This clone has a handful of counts. This chain joins TRBV9 and TRBJ2-3, with 10 positions matching TRBD1. The germline V gene encodes CDR1 SGDLS and CDR2 YYNGEE. The CDR3 has 17 amino acids. V lost 2 bases to trimming and J lost 4 bases; unmatched junction nucleotides: 10. The CDR3 bases are TGTGCCAGCAGCGTCTTAGGAGGGACAGGGGCCCCAGATACGCAGTATTTT. This encodes CASSVLGGTGAPDTQYF.

On this clone: The germline gene is not matched at one end of the junction; a read error may be the cause. This chain connects TRBV5-1 to TRBJ1-1, with 8 bases aligning to TRBD1. CDR1 is SGHRS and CDR2 is YFSETQ in the germline V gene. The CDR3 is 15 amino acids. This chain's CDR3 is CASSLGGTGLIEAFF. The CDR3 nucleotides read TGTGCCAGCAGCTTGGGAGGGACAGGATTAATTGAAGCTTTCTTT.

The CDR3 here is CASSLLTFRGGYTF. DNA of the CDR3: TGTGCCAGCAGTTTATTGACTTTCCGAGGTGGCTACACCTTC. The V call is TRBV28, the J call TRBJ1-2; D gene uncertain. The CDR3 has 14 residues. Trimming removed 1 base at V and 7 bases at J, with 13 bases between. Germline V lookup: CDR1 MDHEN, CDR2 SYDVKM.

In DNA, the CDR3 is TGCAGCGTTGGAGCAGGGGGTGGCTTGGCCGGGGAGCTGTTTTTT. Translated, it gives CSVGAGGGLAGELFF. The J gene is TRBJ2-2, the V gene TRBV29-1; 7 bases align to TRBD1. The CDR3 extends over 15 amino acids. With V trimmed by 4 bases and J by 6 bases, 11 bases remained unmatched. CDR1 and CDR2 (germline): SQVTM, ANQGSEA.

In its sample, this clone was seen many times. The chain combines TRBV29-1 with TRBJ2-7; TRBD1 agrees at 8 bases. CDR1 and CDR2 (germline): SQVTM, ANQGSEA. The CDR3 covers 13 residues. The J segment lost 5 bases and the V segment lost 5 bases, leaving 8 bases of the junction unmatched. The CDR3 protein is CSVRGTGEDEQYF. Here the CDR3 DNA reads TGCAGCGTTCGGGGGACAGGAGAAGACGAGCAGTACTTC.

This clone has only a few counts. The chain joins TRBV27 to TRBJ2-6; the match to TRBD1 covers 7 bases. Germline lookup yields CDR1 MNHEY and CDR2 SMNVEV (reference sequence). Trimming at V came to 5 bases and at J to 0 bases, leaving 10 bases not matched to a gene. The CDR3 spans 18 residues. CDR3 residues: CASSDTTGSTSGANVLTF. The CDR3 nucleotides are TGTGCCAGCAGTGACACGACAGGGTCCACCTCTGGGGCCAACGTCCTGACTTTC. Complete variable domain (other parts from reference TRBV27 and TRBJ2-6): EAQVTQNPRYLITVTGKKLTVTCSQNMNHEYMSWYRQDPGLGLRQIYYSMNVEVTDKGDVPEGYKVSRKEKRNFPLILESPSPNQTSLYFCASSDTTGSTSGANVLTFGAGSRLTVL.